The rows below give T cell receptor beta chains drawn from one sample of a study of blood T cell repertoires in COVID-19. Method: immunoSEQ multiplex PCR; TCRdb's copy keeps in-frame clones and lacks some. The data contain some 250,000 clones, approximately 84% of them singletons. The specimen was peripheral blood. These receptors all stem from a woman in her twenties or thirties who had recovered from COVID-19. The CDR3 runs from the conserved cysteine through the conserved F or W. The order of the fields is J gene, clone size, V gene, CDR3 protein. Size values are once, few and many counts, or a class for expanded clones, and some rows have none.

>TRBJ2-1|NA|TRBV18
CASSPLTGRGNEQFF
>TRBJ2-1|NA|TRBV20-1
CSASRFLEQFF
>TRBJ2-3|NA|TRBV7-8
CASSPGQGADTQYF
>TRBJ1-2|few|TRBV7-8
CASSLGGMRTTNYGYTF
>TRBJ1-6|NA|TRBV14
CASSPETGRNSPLHF
>TRBJ1-3|NA|TRBV6-5
CASSRSAGSGNTIYF
>TRBJ2-7|once|TRBV7-9
CASSHRDREPYEQYF
>TRBJ1-1|NA|TRBV6-5
CASSSRDRGLFTEAFF
>TRBJ2-1|NA|TRBV5-1
CASSFGLVSTDEQFF
>TRBJ2-3|NA|TRBV27
CASSLADRGSTDTQYF
>TRBJ2-7|NA|TRBV2
CASSTGQGSNEQYF
>TRBJ1-6|NA|TRBV2
CASSEVQFNSPLHF
>TRBJ1-3|NA|TRBV7-6
CASSLTAGGLNTIYF
>TRBJ2-5|NA|TRBV2
CASSERLQGIQETQYF
>TRBJ2-5|NA|TRBV27
CASSLSRGGQETQYF
>TRBJ1-5|NA|TRBV19
CASRISRPSGLLPQHF
>TRBJ2-7|NA|TRBV7-2
CASSKRDRDFYEQYF
>TRBJ1-1|once|TRBV7-9
CASSLAGQVNTEAFF
>TRBJ2-1|NA|TRBV19
CASSLSGGYNEQFF
>TRBJ2-7|NA|TRBV6-1
CASSEGLAGSYEQYF
>TRBJ2-3|NA|TRBV19
CASSSLGLITDTQYF
>TRBJ2-1|NA|TRBV4-2
CASSQGRDYEQFF
>TRBJ2-3|NA|TRBV29-1
CSVDSPSTDTQYF
>TRBJ2-1|NA|TRBV11-3
CASSSRGRDEQFF
>TRBJ1-2|NA|TRBV5-5
CASSLQGYGYTF
>TRBJ2-3|NA|TRBV15
CATSSGEGWDTQYF
>TRBJ2-7|NA|TRBV5-4
CASSLDRGDYEQYF